This entry lists 31 T cell receptor beta chains sequenced from one sample in a study of T cells in localized non-small cell lung cancer. Clones were read by immunoSEQ multiplex PCR, and TCRdb kept only the in-frame ones, dropping some. The sample carries about 2,100 clones, roughly a quarter recorded once. Sequenced here: normal lung tissue next to the tumor, sampled before any cancer treatment. The receptor set was obtained from a woman aged 40-75 years with stage I lung adenocarcinoma.

This clone was detected only a few times. This chain connects TRBV19 to TRBJ1-4; D ambiguous. V lost 5 bases and J 7 bases, leaving 14 bases between the germline ends. This CDR3 region has 14 residues. Germline loops: CDR1 LNHDA, CDR2 SQIVND (reference sequence). CDR3 DNA sequence: TGTGCCAGTAGTCCCCGGGGTTTTGGTGAAAAACTGTTTTTT. It yields the protein CASSPRGFGEKLFF.

The gene calls are TRBV9 and TRBJ1-1, with a possible D match to TRBD1 (6 bases). The ends were cut back, 3 bases at V and 5 bases at J, with 11 bases in the middle. Germline CDR1 is SGDLS and CDR2 is YYNGEE. This CDR3 contains 13 residues. The CDR3 region has the DNA TGTGCCAGCAGCGCCTTAACAGGGACTGAAGCTTTCTTT. Its translation is CASSALTGTEAFF.

This clone has just a few counts. The chain is built from TRBV28 and TRBJ1-2, with D uncertain. This CDR3 is built from 12 residues. V was clipped by 3 bases and J by 6 bases, with 8 bases between them. Looked up from germline, CDR1 is MDHEN and CDR2 is SYDVKM. The CDR3 sequence is CASSFGVDGYTF. The CDR3 bases are TGTGCCAGCAGTTTTGGGGTGGATGGCTACACCTTC.

The sample holds a few counts of this clone. This rearrangement joins TRBV30 to TRBJ2-7; the match to TRBD1 covers 9 bases. Germline V gene sequence: CDR1 GTSNPN, CDR2 SVGIG (reference sequence). There are 13 residues in the CDR3. V gave up 2 bases and J gave up 4 bases; unmatched junction bases: 3. The CDR3 DNA sequence: TGTGCCTGGAGTCCCGGACAGGGGTACGAGCAGTACTTC. Translated: CAWSPGQGYEQYF.

This chain connects TRBV11-3 to TRBJ2-5, with TRBD1 matching over 10 bases. Germline V gene data show CDR1 as SGHNT and CDR2 as YENEEA. J gave up 7 bases and V 3 bases, and 8 bases lay outside the gene matches. CDR3 length: 15 amino acids. In DNA form, the CDR3 reads TGTGCCAGCAGCTTGCTAGGACAGGGGGGTACGACCCAGTACTTC. Translating gives CASSLLGQGGTTQYF.

A remark on this clone: This sample also contains other DNA sequences that code for the same CDR3. The genes are TRBV5-1 and TRBJ1-1; D is undetermined. This CDR3 is built from 14 residues. V lost 2 bases and J lost 3, with 11 bases in between. CDR1 is SGHRS, CDR2 YFSETQ, per germline. Here the CDR3 reads CASSFTGRDTEAFF. CDR3 DNA: TGCGCCAGCAGCTTTACGGGAAGAGACACTGAAGCTTTCTTT.

The J gene is TRBJ1-1, the V gene TRBV10-2, with 8 positions matching TRBD1. The junction had 7 bases not matched to a gene; V was cut back by 5 bases and J by 5 bases. CDR1 WSHSY and CDR2 SAAADI come from the germline V gene. This CDR3 contains 14 residues. DNA for the CDR3: TGCGCCAGCAGTCGGAACAGGGGGGGGACTGAAGCTTTCTTT. It codes for CASSRNRGGTEAFF.

The V and J genes are TRBV11-3 and TRBJ2-7; 8 bases align to TRBD1. V dropped 5 bases and J dropped 6; count of bases not matched to a gene: 12. The CDR3 is 15 residues long. Germline V CDR1 and CDR2: SGHNT, YENEEA. The DNA for the CDR3 is TGTGCCAGCAGCAAGGGGGGCGGACAGGGAAGCGAGCAGTACTTC. This codes for CASSKGGGQGSEQYF.

This clone is judged medium-sized. The CDR3 spells CASSRNRENTEAFF. The CDR3 DNA reads TGTGCCAGCAGCAGAAACAGGGAGAACACTGAAGCTTTCTTT. The rearrangement links TRBV7-4 to TRBJ1-1; TRBD1 is a possible D gene (6 bases). V was trimmed by 5 bases and J by 1 base, leaving 11 bases between them. CDR1 and CDR2 from the germline V gene are SGHVT and SQSDAQ. This CDR3 contains 14 residues.

The chain is built from TRBV18 and TRBJ2-6; D is undetermined. The CDR3 spans 18 residues. V lost 2 bases to trimming and J lost 1 base, with 15 bases between them. The germline CDR1 and CDR2 sequences are KGHSH and LQKENI. CDR3: CASSPSDWTWSGANVLTF. CDR3 nucleotides: TGTGCCAGCTCACCAAGCGACTGGACCTGGTCTGGGGCCAACGTCCTGACTTTC.

The chain joins TRBV11-3 to TRBJ2-7, with D tentatively TRBD2 (6 bases). V was trimmed by 5 bases and J by 4 bases, leaving 15 bases between them. The germline gives CDR1 SGHNT, CDR2 YENEEA. The CDR3 contains 14 residues. The CDR3 sequence is CASSHGSGFYEQYF. The CDR3 bases are TGTGCCAGCAGCCATGGAAGCGGGTTTTACGAGCAGTACTTC.

A single count supports this clone. V and J are TRBV15 and TRBJ1-5; 8 bases match TRBD1. V lost 3 bases and J lost 6; bases outside the gene matches: 10. Germline lookup yields CDR1 LNHNV and CDR2 YYDKDF (reference sequence). The CDR3 runs to 16 residues. In nucleotides, the CDR3 is TGTGCCACCAGCAGCTACGGGACAGGCGAGGGTCAGCCCCAGCATTTT. Encoded protein: CATSSYGTGEGQPQHF.

The J gene is TRBJ1-1, the V gene TRBV6-7; no reliable D call. Being an ORF, TRBV6-7 has a function that is uncertain. Trimming removed 0 bases from V and 8 bases from J, with 4 bases in between. CDR3 length equals 11 residues. The CDR3 loop reads CASSYSLEAFF. Here the CDR3 DNA reads TGTGCCAGCAGTTACTCCCTCGAAGCTTTCTTT.

This rearrangement joins TRBV29-1 to TRBJ2-3, with a weak D call TRBD2 (6 bases). In germline, CDR1 is SQVTM, CDR2 ANQGSEA. The CDR3 extends over 15 amino acids. Trimming took 3 bases from V and 0 from J, leaving 13 bases between them. CDR3 coding DNA: TGCAGCGTTGATATCTTGGGGGGTAGCACAGATACGCAGTATTTT. The encoded protein is CSVDILGGSTDTQYF.

The chain carries TRBV5-1 and TRBJ1-4; weak D call: TRBD1 (6 bases). Germline V gives CDR1 SGHRS, CDR2 YFSETQ. Trimming pared 0 bases from V and 5 bases from J, leaving 14 bases between. The CDR3 totals 16 residues. CDR3 residues: CASSLGPGHLNEKLFF. The CDR3 region has the DNA TGCGCCAGCAGCTTGGGGCCGGGACACCTCAATGAAAAACTGTTTTTT.

This clone was counted at least ten times. The chain recombines TRBV7-8 with TRBJ2-1; 10 bases match TRBD2. After removal of 5 bases from V and 5 bases from J, the junction contained 12 bases not matched to a gene. This CDR3 is built from 17 residues. The germline gives CDR1 SGHVS, CDR2 FQNEAQ. Here the CDR3 DNA reads TGTGCCAGCAGCCAAGAGAGGAGCGGGGGGGGGCACAATGAGCAGTTCTTC. Protein: CASSQERSGGGHNEQFF.

The chain recombines TRBV5-1 with TRBJ1-4, with TRBD1 matching 9 bases. CDR3 length equals 14 residues. Germline CDR1 and CDR2: SGHRS and YFSETQ. V shed 5 bases and J 7 bases; nucleotides not matched to a gene: 6. The CDR3 region is CASRTGTGSEKLFF. In DNA, the CDR3 is TGCGCCAGCAGAACCGGGACAGGGTCTGAAAAACTGTTTTTT. The variable domain in full, completed from reference TRBV5-1 and TRBJ1-4, reads KAGVTQTPRYLIKTRGQQVTLSCSPISGHRSVSWYQQTPGQGLQFLFEYFSETQRNKGNFPGRFSGRQFSNSRSEMNVSTLELGDSALYLCASRTGTGSEKLFFGSGTQLSVL.

The chain joins TRBV11-3 to TRBJ2-7; weak D call: TRBD2 (6 bases). Germline CDR1 SGHNT, CDR2 YENEEA. V lost 5 bases to trimming and J lost 6 bases, with 17 bases between them. The CDR3 is 14 amino acids. The CDR3 DNA is TGTGCCAGCAGCCCCCCGGGACCCGGGGGCGAGCAGTACTTC. This codes for CASSPPGPGGEQYF.

The rearrangement links TRBV11-3 to TRBJ2-1; 7 nucleotides agree with TRBD1. CDR1 and CDR2 (germline): SGHNT, YENEEA. J was trimmed by 9 bases and V by 4 bases; bases with no gene match: 18. The CDR3 is 17 amino acids. Here the CDR3 reads CASSSTNMTGSKREQFF. CDR3 nucleotide sequence: TGTGCCAGCAGCTCCACTAATATGACAGGGTCTAAGCGTGAGCAGTTCTTC. Full variable domain (remainder filled in from reference TRBV11-3 and TRBJ2-1): EAGVVQSPRYKIIEKKQPVAFWCNPISGHNTLYWYLQNLGQGPELLIRYENEEAVDDSQLPKDRFSAERLKGVDSTLKIQPAELGDSAVYLCASSSTNMTGSKREQFFGPGTRLTVL.

This clone was seen a few times. The V call is TRBV6-8, the J call TRBJ1-5; maybe TRBD1 (5 bases). The CDR3 extends over 13 amino acids. Germline V lookup: CDR1 MNHGY, CDR2 SAAAGT. The V end was cut by 6 bases, the J end by 7 bases, with 13 bases between. The CDR3 DNA reads as TGTGCCAGCAGCATGGCCGGGGACCAGCCCCAGCATTTT. Translated: CASSMAGDQPQHF.

V is TRBV9 and J is TRBJ1-1, with D uncertain. Germline V gene data show CDR1 as SGDLS and CDR2 as YYNGEE. The CDR3 runs to 13 residues. V shed 7 bases and J shed 3 bases, with 13 bases lying between them. This CDR3 is CASVGSGYTEAFF. The CDR3 region has the DNA TGTGCCAGCGTGGGATCGGGGTACACTGAAGCTTTCTTT.

This clone counts as large (0.1 to 1%). This CDR3 reads CASGMGRGYGEQYF. The CDR3 DNA is TGTGCCAGCGGGATGGGACGGGGATATGGCGAGCAGTACTTC. The J gene is TRBJ2-7, the V gene TRBV12-5; the match to TRBD2 covers 7 bases. This CDR3 comprises 14 residues. Germline V CDR1 and CDR2: LGHNT, FRNRAP.

This clone was counted between two and nine times. V is TRBV6-8 and J is TRBJ2-7; perhaps TRBD1 as D (7 bases). Trimming pared 5 bases from V and 1 base from J, leaving 15 bases between. The germline V gene encodes CDR1 MNHGY and CDR2 SAAAGT. CDR3 length equals 15 residues. The CDR3 nucleotides read TGTGCCAGCAGTGATGGGGCGGGACAGTCCTACGAGCAGTACTTC. Its translation: CASSDGAGQSYEQYF.

In its sample, this clone was seen a few times. This chain connects TRBV11-3 to TRBJ1-3; D gene ambiguous. Trimming removed 5 bases from V and 3 bases from J, with 14 bases in between. Germline V gene data show CDR1 as SGHNT and CDR2 as YENEEA. This CDR3 comprises 15 residues. The CDR3 DNA is TGTGCCAGCAGCAAAGGAATTTCTAGTGGAAACACCATATATTTT. It is translated as CASSKGISSGNTIYF.

This clone was counted a few times. The junction differs from germline at one of its ends, possibly a read error. In DNA form, the CDR3 reads TGTGCCATCAGTGCCGAGAGACAAGAGACCCAGTACTTC. Its translation: CAISAERQETQYF. The V and J genes are TRBV6-8 and TRBJ2-5; D not resolved. This CDR3 region has 13 residues. Germline V lookup: CDR1 MNHGY, CDR2 SAAAGT.

This clone is termed medium-sized. The genes are TRBV28 and TRBJ2-7, with 8 bases matching TRBD1. The CDR3 loop spans 18 amino acids. Losses at the gene ends were 5 bases for V and 2 bases for J; bases not matched to a gene: 17. Germline CDR1 and CDR2: MDHEN and SYDVKM. The CDR3 bases are TGTGCCAGCAGTCAGCCCACGACGACGGACAGGGAAACCTACGAGCAGTACTTC. As protein: CASSQPTTTDRETYEQYF.

V and J are TRBV25-1 and TRBJ1-2; 8 nucleotides align to TRBD1. Germline V gene data show CDR1 as MGHDK and CDR2 as SYGVNS. This CDR3 comprises 13 residues. Trimming took 6 bases from V and 3 from J; bases not matched to a gene: 3. CDR3: CASSPGQDYGYTF. Written as DNA, the CDR3 is TGTGCCAGCAGCCCGGGACAGGACTATGGCTACACCTTC.

The chain employs TRBV6-8 and TRBJ2-7; TRBD1 aligns across 7 bases. Per germline, CDR1 MNHGY and CDR2 SAAAGT. The CDR3 spans 13 residues. V trimming: 6 bases; J trimming: 5 bases; junction bases outside the gene matches: 7. This CDR3 is CASSGQERNEQYF. CDR3 nucleotide sequence: TGTGCCAGCAGCGGACAGGAGAGGAACGAGCAGTACTTC.

In its sample, this clone was seen a few times. In DNA, the CDR3 is TGTGCCAGCACCTTGGGGGACAGCGGGGCTTTCTTT. Residues: CASTLGDSGAFF. The chain uses TRBV28 and TRBJ1-1; 7 nucleotides align to TRBD1. The germline gives CDR1 MDHEN, CDR2 SYDVKM. The CDR3 covers 12 residues. V dropped 7 bases and J dropped 11; count of bases not matched to a gene: 10.

This chain links TRBV6-8 with TRBJ1-2, with TRBD1 matching over 8 bases. The CDR3 is made up of 15 amino acids. Germline V lookup: CDR1 MNHGY, CDR2 SAAAGT. The J segment lost 5 bases and the V segment lost 6 bases, leaving 11 bases of the junction unmatched. The CDR3 nucleotides read TGTGCCAGCAGACGGGACAGGTTCCCCCTATATGGCTACACCTTC. This gives the protein CASRRDRFPLYGYTF.

The rearrangement uses TRBV19 and TRBJ2-5; D is uncertain. V was clipped by 3 bases and J by 5 bases, with 10 bases between them. CDR3 length: 13 amino acids. Per germline, CDR1 LNHDA and CDR2 SQIVND (reference sequence). CDR3 residues: CASSIQMGETQYF. The CDR3 bases are TGTGCCAGTAGTATCCAAATGGGGGAGACCCAGTACTTC.